Below, 20 T cell receptor beta chains from the same sample are listed, as sequenced in a study of shared T cell receptors in the human thymus. The protocol was immunoSEQ multiplex PCR, while the TCRdb copy is restricted to in-frame clones and leaves out a portion. The data show roughly 660,000 clones, approximately 90% seen once. The same specimen was also included in a second study, on human thymus T cells.

The sample comprised thymocytes. The source of these receptors is a boy in the first two years of life with a congenital heart defect.

The V gene is TRBV7-5, the J gene TRBJ1-5; the table's D gene call, TRBD1, was not cross checked with the DNA. TRBV7-5 is a pseudogene segment. CDR3 length: 13 amino acids. CDR3 DNA sequence: TGTGTCAGAAGCCAGGGGAGCAATCAGCCCCAGCATTTT. It is translated as CVRSQGSNQPQHF.

The chain recombines TRBV4-2 with TRBJ2-7; TRBD2 matches at 8 bases. Trimming took 4 bases from V and 7 from J; bases not matched to a gene: 6. CDR3 length equals 13 residues. Per germline, CDR1 LGHNA and CDR2 YNFKEQ. The CDR3 is CASSPSLAGEQYF. The DNA for the CDR3 is TGTGCCAGCAGCCCCTCCCTAGCGGGTGAGCAGTACTTC.

The chain is built from TRBV6-5 and TRBJ1-3; D perhaps matches TRBD1 (6 bases). Germline V gene data show CDR1 as MNHEY and CDR2 as SVGAGI. The CDR3 consists of 15 residues. The germline V and J ends were trimmed by 0 bases and 4 bases, with 10 bases remaining between them. The CDR3 sequence: CASSYSGAGGNTIYF. For the CDR3, the DNA is TGTGCCAGCAGTTACTCGGGGGCTGGAGGAAACACCATATATTTT.

The CDR3 spells CASSHRYRAFSGNTIYF. In nucleotides, the CDR3 is TGTGCCAGTAGTCACCGCTACAGAGCTTTCTCTGGAAACACCATATATTTT. V gene TRBV19 combines with J gene TRBJ1-3; D uncertain. Germline CDR1 reads LNHDA; CDR2 reads SQIVND (reference sequence). The V end was cut by 5 bases, the J end by 0 bases, with 17 bases between. This CDR3 region has 17 residues.

The genes are TRBV5-4 and TRBJ2-5, with a weak D call TRBD1 (6 bases). V lost 4 bases and J lost 5, with 21 bases in between. Germline V gene lookup returns CDR1 SGHNT and CDR2 YYREEE (reference sequence). The length of the CDR3 is 16 residues. The CDR3 DNA sequence: TGTGCCAGCAGCAGTATACACAGAGGGGGTGGCGAGACCCAGTACTTC. This sequence encodes CASSSIHRGGGETQYF.

This clone was detected only a few times. The chain links TRBV19 to TRBJ1-2; unclear D gene. CDR3 length equals 14 residues. Between the trimmed V and J ends, which lost 11 bases and 3 bases, there was a span of 19 bases. In germline, CDR1 is LNHDA, CDR2 SQIVND (reference sequence). CDR3 amino acids: CAGSSYGSDYGYTF. In nucleotides, the CDR3 is TGTGCCGGGTCTTCTTACGGGTCGGACTATGGCTACACCTTC.

V usage is TRBV27 and J usage is TRBJ2-7; 9 nucleotides match TRBD1. The V gene end was trimmed by 5 bases and the J gene end by 3 bases; junction bases not matched to a gene: 23. The germline gives CDR1 MNHEY, CDR2 SMNVEV (reference sequence). The CDR3 consists of 20 residues. CDR3: CASSPNDRDRVYLTLYEQYF. The CDR3 DNA reads TGTGCCAGCAGTCCCAATGACCGGGACAGGGTCTATCTCACACTCTACGAGCAGTACTTC.

This clone was seen just once. The chain combines TRBV14 with TRBJ2-2, with a possible D match to TRBD2 (5 bases). The CDR3 has 15 residues. V lost 8 bases, J lost 8 bases, and 21 bases lay in between. Germline CDR1 and CDR2: SGHDN and FVKESK. CDR3 loop: CASSAGTPYKGELFF. For the CDR3, the DNA is TGTGCCAGCTCTGCGGGTACTCCTTATAAGGGGGAGCTGTTTTTT.

This sequence joins TRBV5-4 and TRBJ2-1, with 11 bases aligning to TRBD2. This CDR3 is 17 amino acids long. Germline trimming cut 2 bases from V and 3 bases from J; bases unmatched to any gene: 7. Germline CDR1 reads SGHNT; CDR2 reads YYREEE (reference sequence). CDR3 coding DNA: TGTGCCAGCAGCTTCGTACTAGCGGGAGAGGGCTACAATGAGCAGTTCTTC. Translated: CASSFVLAGEGYNEQFF.

This clone was observed a single time. This rearrangement joins TRBV2 to TRBJ1-1; a possible D gene is TRBD1 (5 bases). Trimming shortened V by 4 bases and J by 5 bases, and 17 bases separated the two germline ends. CDR1 is SNHLY, CDR2 FYNNEI, per germline. This CDR3 spans 15 amino acids. In DNA, the CDR3 is TGTGCCAGCAGTGCTAAGGGACGGCGGGAGACTGAAGCTTTCTTT. Its protein is CASSAKGRRETEAFF.

This clone was counted a few times. The rearrangement links TRBV27 to TRBJ1-1; perhaps TRBD1 as D (5 bases). Germline values: CDR1 MNHEY, CDR2 SMNVEV (reference sequence). CDR3 length: 15 residues. The V end lost 8 bases, the J end lost 1 base, and 17 bases lay between the germline ends. In DNA, the CDR3 is TGTGCCAGCGTGTGTGTCTCAGGGTCGAACACTGAAGCTTTCTTT. This codes for CASVCVSGSNTEAFF.

The rearrangement joins TRBV14 to TRBJ2-5; TRBD2 matches 8 bases. With 1 base clipped from V and 7 bases from J, the junction kept 11 bases outside the gene matches. This CDR3 is 16 amino acids long. The germline CDR1 and CDR2 sequences are SGHDN and FVKESK. CDR3 sequence: CASSQGREDPPGTQYF. In DNA form, the CDR3 reads TGTGCCAGCAGCCAAGGGCGGGAGGACCCTCCGGGGACCCAGTACTTC. The variable domain in full, with the rest retrieved from reference TRBV14 and TRBJ2-5, is EAGVTQFPSHSVIEKGQTVTLRCDPISGHDNLYWYRRVMGKEIKFLLHFVKESKQDESGMPNNRFLAERTGGTYSTLKVQPAELEDSGVYFCASSQGREDPPGTQYFGPGTRLLVL.

The chain couples TRBV15 to TRBJ1-4, with TRBD1 as a possible D gene (6 bases). The germline CDR1 and CDR2 sequences are LNHNV and YYDKDF (reference sequence). Trimming removed 4 bases at V and 4 bases at J, with 16 bases between. The CDR3 runs 16 residues. Here the CDR3 DNA reads TGTGCCACCAGCAAATTCTGGGGCAGGGGTAATGAAAAACTGTTTTTT. This translates into CATSKFWGRGNEKLFF.

This chain uses TRBV19 with TRBJ2-1; TRBD2 matches 10 bases. The CDR3 runs to 15 residues. V was clipped by 6 bases and J by 1 base; unmatched bases: 3. From germline, CDR1 is LNHDA and CDR2 SQIVND (reference sequence). CDR3 sequence (DNA): TGTGCCAGTAGGGGGGGACTAGCGTCCTACAATGAGCAGTTCTTC. Protein: CASRGGLASYNEQFF.

The V and J genes are TRBV6-1 and TRBJ2-7; D uncertain. The CDR3 loop spans 11 amino acids. Germline-derived CDR1 and CDR2 are MNHNS and SASEGT. V was pared by 6 bases and J by 3 bases, with 6 bases between. CDR3 residues: CASRSSYEQYF. CDR3 nucleotide sequence: TGTGCCAGCAGGTCCAGCTACGAGCAGTACTTC.

Remarks on this clone: This same CDR3 is encoded by further DNA sequences in the sample. Here the CDR3 reads CASSLGQYSNQPQHF. DNA of the CDR3: TGTGCCAGCAGTTTGGGACAGTATAGCAATCAGCCCCAGCATTTT. V gene TRBV28 combines with J gene TRBJ1-5; 7 bases are a match to TRBD1. With V trimmed by 3 bases and J by 0 bases, 2 bases remained unmatched. This CDR3 has 15 amino acids. Germline V gives CDR1 MDHEN, CDR2 SYDVKM.

This chain joins TRBV6-5 and TRBJ2-1; D may be TRBD2 (5 bases). Trimming shortened V by 0 bases and J by 2 bases, and 8 bases separated the two germline ends. This CDR3 has 15 residues. The V gene's germline CDR1 is MNHEY and CDR2 SVGAGI. The CDR3 reads CASSYSKGAYNEQFF. CDR3 nucleotides: TGTGCCAGCAGTTACTCGAAGGGAGCCTACAATGAGCAGTTCTTC.

The genes are TRBV19 and TRBJ1-5, with D perhaps TRBD1 (6 bases). The germline V gene encodes CDR1 LNHDA and CDR2 SQIVND (reference sequence). V was shortened by 1 base and J by 9 bases, with 7 bases between the two germline ends. This CDR3 has 12 residues. The DNA of the CDR3 is TGTGCCAGTAGTATAGGCAGGGGGCCCCAGCATTTT. It yields the protein CASSIGRGPQHF.

The chain is built from TRBV4-1 and TRBJ2-7; 7 nucleotides line up with TRBD1. Germline values: CDR1 MGHRA, CDR2 YSYEKL. This CDR3 has 15 residues. The ends lost 4 bases at V and 5 bases at J; junction bases unmatched: 11. The CDR3 loop is CASSRLTGRSHEQYF. The CDR3 coding sequence is TGCGCCAGCAGCCGATTGACAGGGCGTTCCCACGAGCAGTACTTC.

This chain uses TRBV19 with TRBJ2-1; D is unresolved. The CDR3 contains 18 residues. Germline CDR1 is LNHDA and CDR2 is SQIVND (reference sequence). Trimming stripped 4 bases from V and 4 bases from J, with 23 bases between. The CDR3 coding sequence is TGTGCCAGTAGTACTTTGACTCGACCCCCGACCGTGTACAATGAGCAGTTCTTC. Its protein product is CASSTLTRPPTVYNEQFF.